This entry lists 10 T cell receptor beta chains sequenced from one sample in a study of blood T cell repertoires in COVID-19. Assay used: immunoSEQ multiplex PCR; TCRdb lists only in-frame clones, some missing. The sample shows tens of thousands of clones, less than 85% of them seen only once. Sequencing was done on a sample of peripheral blood. Receptors were obtained from a human donor with acute or convalescent COVID-19. The donor label of this sample is uncertain.

V usage is TRBV11-2 and J usage is TRBJ1-6; TRBD1 is a possible D gene (5 bases). Trimming removed 5 bases at V and 7 bases at J, with 12 bases between. The CDR3 is 14 residues long. From germline, CDR1 is SGHAT and CDR2 FQNNGV. In DNA form, the CDR3 reads TGTGCCAGCAGCGCAGCAGGGTTCAATTCACCCCTCCACTTT. Its protein product is CASSAAGFNSPLHF. The complete variable domain, with remaining parts taken from reference TRBV11-2 and TRBJ1-6, reads EAGVAQSPRYKIIEKRQSVAFWCNPISGHATLYWYQQILGQGPKLLIQFQNNGVVDDSQLPKDRFSAERLKGVDSTLKIQPAKLEDSAVYLCASSAAGFNSPLHFGNGTRLTVT.

Comments on this clone: Other DNA sequences within the sample encode an identical CDR3. The V call is TRBV2, the J call TRBJ2-7, with D perhaps TRBD2 (5 bases). V was cut by 0 bases and J by 6 bases, with 9 bases left in between. This CDR3 has 13 amino acids. Germline V lookup: CDR1 SNHLY, CDR2 FYNNEI. DNA of the CDR3: TGTGCCAGCAGTGAAGCGCTTCGGGGCGAGCAGTACTTC. Residues: CASSEALRGEQYF. Combining the CDR3 with reference TRBV2 and TRBJ2-7 gives the whole variable domain EPEVTQTPSHQVTQMGQEVILRCVPISNHLYFYWYRQILGQKVEFLVSFYNNEISEKSEIFDDQFSVERPDGSNFTLKIRSTKLEDSAMYFCASSEALRGEQYFGPGTRLTVT.

This clone was seen ten or more times. The CDR3 here is CASSQRGQPQHF. CDR3 coding DNA: TGTGCCAGTAGTCAAAGGGGGCAGCCCCAGCATTTT. V usage is TRBV19 and J usage is TRBJ1-5; weak D call: TRBD1 (6 bases). The CDR3 contains 12 residues. Per the germline V gene, CDR1 is LNHDA and CDR2 is SQIVND (reference sequence). V shed 5 bases and J shed 7 bases, with 9 bases lying between them. The full variable domain, with the rest looked up from reference TRBV19 and TRBJ1-5, is DGGITQSPKYLFRKEGQNVTLSCEQNLNHDAMYWYRQDPGQGLRLIYYSQIVNDFQKGDIAEGYSVSREKKESFPLTVTSAQKNPTAFYLCASSQRGQPQHFGDGTRLSIL.

The chain has TRBV5-6 and TRBJ2-5, with 13 bases matching TRBD2. J lost 9 bases, V lost 4 bases, and 9 bases had no gene match. Germline V gene data show CDR1 as SGHDT and CDR2 as YYEEEE. The CDR3 is 15 residues long. CDR3 amino acids: CASSATSGGFGAQYF. CDR3 coding DNA: TGTGCCAGCAGCGCGACTAGCGGGGGGTTCGGGGCCCAGTACTTC. Looking up the rest from reference TRBV5-6 and TRBJ2-5 gives the full variable domain: DAGVTQSPTHLIKTRGQQVTLRCSPKSGHDTVSWYQQALGQGPQFIFQYYEEEERQRGNFPDRFSGHQFPNYSSELNVNALLLGDSALYLCASSATSGGFGAQYFGPGTRLLVL.

The V and J genes are TRBV9 and TRBJ1-1; 7 positions match TRBD1. The CDR3 is 12 amino acids. Trimming cost V 3 bases and J 10 bases; bases outside gene matches: 6. The germline V gene encodes CDR1 SGDLS and CDR2 YYNGEE. The CDR3 protein is CASSDRQGRAFF. CDR3 DNA: TGTGCCAGCAGCGACCGACAGGGTCGAGCTTTCTTT. The full variable domain, rest sourced from reference TRBV9 and TRBJ1-1, is DSGVTQTPKHLITATGQRVTLRCSPRSGDLSVYWYQQSLDQGLQFLIQYYNGEERAKGNILERFSAQQFPDLHSELNLSSLELGDSALYFCASSDRQGRAFFGQGTRLTVV.

This clone was counted a few times. The chain recombines TRBV11-2 with TRBJ2-1; D perhaps matches TRBD1 (6 bases). V gave up 4 bases and J gave up 9 bases, with 13 bases separating them. The CDR3 extends over 13 amino acids. The germline gives CDR1 SGHAT, CDR2 FQNNGV. The CDR3 is CASSSYREREQFF. CDR3 coding DNA: TGTGCCAGCAGCTCCTACAGGGAACGTGAGCAGTTCTTC.

V usage is TRBV7-6 and J usage is TRBJ1-5; tentative D call: TRBD1 (5 bases). The V end was cut by 3 bases, the J end by 4 bases, with 10 bases between. The CDR3 runs 14 residues. Germline V gene lookup returns CDR1 SGHVS and CDR2 FNYEAQ. CDR3 sequence reads: CASSLFRDNQPQHF. For the CDR3, the DNA is TGTGCCAGCAGCTTGTTCAGGGATAATCAGCCCCAGCATTTT.

This clone was found once. The chain links TRBV7-3 to TRBJ2-6, with TRBD2 matching over 11 bases. Losses at the gene ends were 5 bases for V and 0 bases for J; bases not matched to a gene: 3. Germline V CDR1 and CDR2: SGHTA, FQGTGA. The CDR3 extends over 17 amino acids. The CDR3 loop is CASSPGTSGSGANVLTF. DNA for the CDR3: TGTGCCAGCAGCCCCGGGACTAGCGGCTCTGGGGCCAACGTCCTGACTTTC.

The chain recombines TRBV5-4 with TRBJ1-1; TRBD1 might be the D (6 bases). CDR3 length: 14 residues. V lost 4 bases and J lost 1, with 11 bases in between. Germline-derived CDR1 and CDR2 are SGHNT and YYREEE (reference sequence). The CDR3 protein is CASSVGQSNTEAFF. DNA of the CDR3: TGTGCCAGCAGCGTCGGACAGTCGAACACTGAAGCTTTCTTT.

Notes on this clone: Relative to the germline gene, one junction end is altered; a read error may explain this. The V gene is TRBV27, the J gene TRBJ1-4; no clear D. The germline V gene encodes CDR1 MNHEY and CDR2 SMNVEV (reference sequence). The CDR3 loop spans 13 amino acids. The CDR3 loop reads CASSFKRGEELFF. DNA for the CDR3: TGTGCCAGCAGTTTCAAACGGGGTGAAGAACTGTTTTTT.